A single sample gave rise to the 8 T cell receptor beta chains below, sequenced in a study of beta chain features in type 1 diabetes. The entirety of the isolated RNA underwent reverse transcription, so expressed TCRB transcripts were sequenced. Data came from immunoSEQ multiplex PCR; TCRdb stores just in-frame clones and leaves some out. The sample gives around 58,000 clones, roughly 60% of which show up once; 2.2% is in the top ten. The source material was Tregs from blood. The receptor source for this set is a woman aged 18-29 years in good health.

As DNA, the CDR3 is TGCGCCAGCAGCGGCGGGATTTCCTACAATGAGCAGTTCTTC. It is translated as CASSGGISYNEQFF. The J gene is TRBJ2-1, the V gene TRBV5-1; D is possibly TRBD2 (6 bases). The germline gives CDR1 SGHRS, CDR2 YFSETQ. This CDR3 is built from 14 residues. V lost 4 bases and J lost 1, with 9 bases in between.

V gene TRBV2 combines with J gene TRBJ2-7, with 10 positions matching TRBD2. Germline CDR1 reads SNHLY; CDR2 reads FYNNEI. Trimming removed 7 bases from V and 2 bases from J; junction bases left unmatched: 14. The length of the CDR3 is 17 residues. CDR3 sequence (DNA): TGTGCCAGCATCGAAAATCTAGCGGGAGTATTCACCTACGAGCAGTACTTC. Translation: CASIENLAGVFTYEQYF.

This clone appeared once. V is TRBV18 and J is TRBJ2-7; 9 bases agree with TRBD2. Germline assignment: CDR1 KGHSH and CDR2 LQKENI. This CDR3 has 15 residues. The junction had 8 bases not matched to a gene; V was cut back by 2 bases and J by 6 bases. The CDR3 DNA reads as TGTGCCAGCTCACCAAGACCGGGACTAGCTGCCGAGCAGTACTTC. This gives the protein CASSPRPGLAAEQYF.

The chain joins TRBV10-3 to TRBJ2-5; TRBD1 matches 9 bases. CDR3 length: 13 amino acids. The germline gives CDR1 ENHRY, CDR2 SYGVKD. Unmatched junction bases numbered 8, after V lost 10 bases and J lost 5 bases. CDR3 DNA sequence: TGTGCCAGCACCGGGACAGGGCAGGAGACCCAGTACTTC. This sequence encodes CASTGTGQETQYF.

Only a few counts were recorded for this clone. The genes are TRBV4-2 and TRBJ2-5, with 9 bases aligning to TRBD2. The germline V gene encodes CDR1 LGHNA and CDR2 YNFKEQ. The J segment lost 2 bases and the V segment lost 5 bases, leaving 3 bases of the junction unmatched. This CDR3 comprises 14 residues. DNA of the CDR3: TGTGCCAGCAGCTCAGGACTAGCGCAAGAGACCCAGTACTTC. Its protein is CASSSGLAQETQYF.

The rearrangement links TRBV30 to TRBJ2-2; unclear D gene. Germline CDR1 and CDR2: GTSNPN and SVGIG (reference sequence). The ends were cut back, 1 base at V and 2 bases at J, with 8 bases in the middle. The CDR3 has 14 residues. CDR3 DNA: TGTGCCTGGAGTGCCAGTTCTAACACCGGGGAGCTGTTTTTT. Protein: CAWSASSNTGELFF.

DNA for the CDR3: TGCAGCGCCGCGGGACAGGGAGGTCAGCCCCAGCATTTT. It translates to CSAAGQGGQPQHF. The V and J genes are TRBV29-1 and TRBJ1-5, with TRBD1 identical over 9 bases. With 7 bases clipped from V and 6 bases from J, the junction kept 7 bases outside the gene matches. The CDR3 covers 13 residues. CDR1 and CDR2 from the germline V gene are SQVTM and ANQGSEA.

This clone was seen a handful of times. The J gene is TRBJ1-1, the V gene TRBV30, with D hard to call. With 4 bases removed from V and 1 base from J, the gap between germline ends came to 4 bases. Looked up from germline, CDR1 is GTSNPN and CDR2 is SVGIG (reference sequence). The CDR3 length is 11 residues. As DNA, the CDR3 is TGTGCCTGGAACAAGAACACTGAAGCTTTCTTT. Its protein product is CAWNKNTEAFF. Full variable domain (rest looked up from reference TRBV30 and TRBJ1-1): SQTIHQWPATLVQPVGSPLSLECTVEGTSNPNLYWYRQAAGRGLQLLFYSVGIGQISSEVPQNLSASRPQDRQFILSSKKLLLSDSGFYLCAWNKNTEAFFGQGTRLTVV.